The rows below give T cell receptor beta chains drawn from one sample of a study of CD4 T cells in relation to SARS-CoV-2 and coronaviruses. TCRdb's table, derived via immunoSEQ multiplex PCR, lists solely in-frame clones and lacks some. This repertoire shows about 70,000 clones, around 87% found once; its top ten account for around 1.5%. Sample: memory CD4+ T cells from PBMCs. The source is a human donor in good health. Each CDR3 is given without its conserved first and last residue. Clone size is not always given. Where it is, it says once, few, many or a class for expanded clones.

cdr3_aa: ASSETRVDYGYT; v_call: TRBV2; j_call: TRBJ1-2; clone_size: NA
cdr3_aa: ASSLRGNPDTQY; v_call: TRBV7-3; j_call: TRBJ2-3; clone_size: NA
cdr3_aa: ASSRGEKLF; v_call: TRBV4-3; j_call: TRBJ1-4; clone_size: NA
cdr3_aa: ASSDRAGGTEAF; v_call: TRBV2; j_call: TRBJ1-1; clone_size: NA
cdr3_aa: ASRSSGETQY; v_call: TRBV7-9; j_call: TRBJ2-5; clone_size: NA
cdr3_aa: SASRDSRGGLF; v_call: TRBV20-1; j_call: TRBJ1-4; clone_size: NA
cdr3_aa: ATSRDYAANEQF; v_call: TRBV15; j_call: TRBJ2-1; clone_size: NA
cdr3_aa: ASSVYRGITEAF; v_call: TRBV19; j_call: TRBJ1-1; clone_size: few
cdr3_aa: ASSPGTGGQPQH; v_call: TRBV28; j_call: TRBJ1-5; clone_size: NA
cdr3_aa: ASSIRGQGYTDTQY; v_call: TRBV19; j_call: TRBJ2-3; clone_size: NA
cdr3_aa: AIRGQTYNEQF; v_call: TRBV10-3; j_call: TRBJ2-1; clone_size: NA
cdr3_aa: ASSKGVTYEQY; v_call: TRBV5-6; j_call: TRBJ2-7; clone_size: once
cdr3_aa: ASSLTVNTEAF; v_call: TRBV11-3; j_call: TRBJ1-1; clone_size: once
cdr3_aa: ASSIPDGWYEQY; v_call: TRBV19; j_call: TRBJ2-7; clone_size: once
cdr3_aa: ATSSGKYSGANVLT; v_call: TRBV6-6; j_call: TRBJ2-6; clone_size: NA
cdr3_aa: AISGTARATNEKLF; v_call: TRBV10-3; j_call: TRBJ1-4; clone_size: NA
cdr3_aa: ASSLQAHTQY; v_call: TRBV12-3/TRBV12-4; j_call: TRBJ2-3; clone_size: NA
cdr3_aa: ASSLGLKDMPQH; v_call: TRBV28; j_call: TRBJ1-5; clone_size: NA
cdr3_aa: ASSFRATGELF; v_call: TRBV5-6; j_call: TRBJ2-2; clone_size: once
cdr3_aa: ASRYRAGQAFYEQY; v_call: TRBV28; j_call: TRBJ2-7; clone_size: NA
cdr3_aa: ASSYRRGADTQY; v_call: TRBV18; j_call: TRBJ2-3; clone_size: once
cdr3_aa: ATSDDRQGARGYT; v_call: TRBV24-1; j_call: TRBJ1-2; clone_size: few
cdr3_aa: ASRGARTNQPQH; v_call: TRBV19; j_call: TRBJ1-5; clone_size: NA
cdr3_aa: AISEGSGKGEKLF; v_call: TRBV10-3; j_call: TRBJ1-4; clone_size: NA
cdr3_aa: ASSMGDLPLRETQY; v_call: TRBV19; j_call: TRBJ2-5; clone_size: NA
cdr3_aa: ASSVSSREQF; v_call: TRBV9; j_call: TRBJ2-1; clone_size: NA
cdr3_aa: ASSPLAGGTGELF; v_call: TRBV18; j_call: TRBJ2-2; clone_size: NA
cdr3_aa: ASSLGRGDATNEKLF; v_call: TRBV5-1; j_call: TRBJ1-4; clone_size: NA